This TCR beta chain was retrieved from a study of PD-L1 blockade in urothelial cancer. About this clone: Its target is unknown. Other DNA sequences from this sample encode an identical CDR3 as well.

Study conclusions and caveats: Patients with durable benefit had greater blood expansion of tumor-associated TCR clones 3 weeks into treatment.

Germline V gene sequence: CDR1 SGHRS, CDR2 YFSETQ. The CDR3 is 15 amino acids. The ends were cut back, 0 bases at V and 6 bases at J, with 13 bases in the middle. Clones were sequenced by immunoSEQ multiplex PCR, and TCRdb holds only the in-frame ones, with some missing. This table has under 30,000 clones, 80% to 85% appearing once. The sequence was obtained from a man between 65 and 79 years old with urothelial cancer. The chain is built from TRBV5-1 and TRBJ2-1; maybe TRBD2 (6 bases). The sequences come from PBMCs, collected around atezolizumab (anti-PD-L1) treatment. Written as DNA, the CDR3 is TGCGCCAGCAGCTTGGGGGGAGGCGGAGGCAATGAGCAGTTCTTC. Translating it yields CASSLGGGGGNEQFF.